One TCR beta chain is described in this entry. The target antigen is unknown. This sample was included in a study of blood T cells in healthy people across ages. This CDR3 spans 15 amino acids. The V end lost 3 bases, the J end lost 6 bases, and 14 bases lay between the germline ends. Germline CDR1 is KGHSH and CDR2 is LQKENI. Combining a sample-barcoded 5' primer with a J-beta primer mix, a second PCR ran for roughly 7 to 12 cycles. Carrying 12 random nucleotides, a template-switch adaptor labeled each individual cDNA molecule. TCRdb re-called the 5' RACE reads with MiXCR, one entry per CDR3 protein. The data show some 1.8 million distinct CDR3 sequences, around 42% seen once. Findings and limits, study-wide: Without sorted subsets, naive and antigen-experienced compartments could not be conclusively compared. A roughly linear age-dependent decrease characterized TCR beta diversity per million T cells.

V gene TRBV18 combines with J gene TRBJ1-4; perhaps TRBD1 as D (5 bases). Sequencing used blood. This clonotype was obtained from a human donor in good health. The DNA of the CDR3 is TGTGCCAGCTCACCTTCGACAGAGACATATGAAAAACTGTTTTTT. Its protein product is CASSPSTETYEKLFF.